This TCR beta chain came from a study of blood T cell repertoires in COVID-19 (dated by TCRdb to 2018 to 2020). About the full investigation: The collaborator samples originated in the United States, Italy and Spain and spanned the acute and convalescent phases of COVID-19. Where HLA class I and class II types were available, the types were taken from metadata supplied by the sample provider, not from assay-based typing. Nearly every sample came with metadata listing a de-identified subject ID, COVID-19 status, age in years and sex. Samples were obtained from the ongoing ImmuneRACE study (first 160 participants) and from 1,254 subjects provided by 6 global collaborators. The repertoires were released in a freely available public database meant as a resource for research on the immune response to SARS-CoV-2. The material from the prospective study consisted of cDNA or gDNA derived from T cells, B-cell-depleted T cells, or PBMCs. Subjects who had been exposed to COVID-19, were actively infected with it, or had recovered from it provided the deeply sampled blood TCRbeta repertoires that made up the dataset.

Overall study outcomes, separate from this receptor: The amount of clinical and demographic metadata varied by source and participant and was provided uncurated.

CDR1 and CDR2 are drawn from the germline V gene: MNHEY, SVGEGT. The CDR3 spans 16 residues, from the cysteine through the phenylalanine. Only CDR3 DNA remains: 48 bases, in frame from the first base. For this chain, trimming is 5 bases at the V end and 3 bases at the J end, and the number of junction bases without a gene match is 11. Points on this clone: Its antigen remains unidentified. Per-base qualities were not stored, and no clone one base away is much larger.

TCRbeta CDR3 regions were amplified from genomic DNA using the immunoSEQ Assay, a bias-controlled multiplex PCR. As for the authors' bioinformatics: Within the assay, amplification of reference gene primers was used to estimate how many nucleated cells each sample contained. To quantify the absolute abundance of each unique TCRbeta CDR3 rearrangement, sequence reads were collapsed and filtered. For each sample, productive Simpson clonality was calculated as the square root of Simpson's diversity index over productive rearrangements. TCRdb holds this immuneACCESS table with in-frame rearrangements only. Some clones are missing; in checked studies, unresolved V genes explain under half, and the rest has no known cause. Clone size and the V and J calls come from that table; the DNA yielded D and trimming. The sample table shows about 100,000 clones, and almost 80% are seen once. The top ten clones comprise approximately 31% of the sample.

The collaborating institutions used their own protocols to collect whole blood in K2EDTA tubes. Collaborator samples were shipped for TCRbeta analysis as frozen whole blood, isolated PBMCs, or DNA extracted from either sample type. Sequenced material: peripheral blood. The rearranged chain carries TRBV6-2 or TRBV6-3 and TRBJ2-7; a stretch of 9 junction bases matches TRBD1. This sequence originates from a man in his 70s with active or convalescent COVID-19. The CDR3 region: CASSPNRGLIDYEQYF. The nucleotide sequence reads TGTGCCAGCAGTCCGAACAGGGGGCTGATCGACTACGAGCAGTACTTC.